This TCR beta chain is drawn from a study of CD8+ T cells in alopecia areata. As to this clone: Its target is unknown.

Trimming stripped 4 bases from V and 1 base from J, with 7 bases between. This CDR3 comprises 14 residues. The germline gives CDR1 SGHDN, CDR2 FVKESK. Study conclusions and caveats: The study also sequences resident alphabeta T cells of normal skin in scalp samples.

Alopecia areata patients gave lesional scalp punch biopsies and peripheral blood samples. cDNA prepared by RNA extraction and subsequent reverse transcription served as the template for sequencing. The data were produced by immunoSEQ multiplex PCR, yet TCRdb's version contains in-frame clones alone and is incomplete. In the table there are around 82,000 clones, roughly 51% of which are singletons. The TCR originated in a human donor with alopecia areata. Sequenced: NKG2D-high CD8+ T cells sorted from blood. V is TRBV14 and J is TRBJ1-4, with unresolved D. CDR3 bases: TGTGCCAGCAGCCGTGTAGGAACTAATGAAAAACTGTTTTTT. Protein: CASSRVGTNEKLFF.